The 16 T cell receptor beta chains in this list originate from one sample, sequenced in a study of blood T cell repertoires in COVID-19. Sequencing was performed with immunoSEQ multiplex PCR; in TCRdb, only in-frame clones are kept and a portion is missing. The sample has roughly 230,000 clones, roughly 84% seen once; the top ten hold over 9.5%. Sequenced: peripheral blood. The receptors here all came from a woman at least 80 years old with COVID-19, enrolled during active disease.

J is TRBJ2-1 and V is TRBV5-6; D is unresolved. Germline lookup yields CDR1 SGHDT and CDR2 YYEEEE. Between the trimmed V and J ends, which lost 1 base and 6 bases, there was a span of 5 bases. This CDR3 has 12 residues. The CDR3 spells CASSLSLNEQFF. CDR3 bases: TGTGCCAGCAGCTTGTCACTCAATGAGCAGTTCTTC.

The chain recombines TRBV10-3 with TRBJ2-1, with 8 bases fitting TRBD2. Losses at the gene ends were 3 bases for V and 0 bases for J; bases not matched to a gene: 1. The CDR3 runs to 15 residues. Germline V lookup: CDR1 ENHRY, CDR2 SYGVKD. CDR3 DNA: TGTGCCATCAGTGACAGCGGGGGCTCCTACAATGAGCAGTTCTTC. This sequence encodes CAISDSGGSYNEQFF.

This chain links TRBV5-1 with TRBJ2-3; 10 bases map to TRBD2. V was pared by 3 bases and J by 2 bases, with 6 bases of the junction left unmatched. The CDR3 extends over 16 amino acids. Germline V CDR1 and CDR2: SGHRS, YFSETQ. This CDR3 is CASSWTTSGVTDTQYF. The CDR3 DNA reads TGCGCCAGCAGCTGGACAACTAGCGGGGTCACAGATACGCAGTATTTT.

V is TRBV19 and J is TRBJ2-2; 8 bases map to TRBD2. Per germline, CDR1 LNHDA and CDR2 SQIVND (reference sequence). With 2 bases clipped from V and 2 bases from J, the junction kept 7 bases outside the gene matches. The CDR3 sequence is 17 residues long. CDR3 coding DNA: TGTGCCAGTAGTATACTTAGCGGGGAGACCAACACCGGGGAGCTGTTTTTT. It yields the protein CASSILSGETNTGELFF.

The chain has TRBV7-9 and TRBJ2-7; 11 bases fit TRBD2. Trimming cost V 10 bases and J 2 bases; bases outside gene matches: 7. The germline V gene has CDR1 SEHNR and CDR2 FQNEAQ (reference sequence). The CDR3 covers 14 residues. Here the CDR3 DNA reads TGTGCCACAAAACAGACTAGCGGGACCTACGAGCAGTACTTC. Its translation: CATKQTSGTYEQYF.

The CDR3 region is CASSGRTGTALPLHF. The DNA for the CDR3 is TGTGCCAGCAGTGGACGGACAGGGACAGCGTTGCCCCTCCACTTT. The gene calls are TRBV28 and TRBJ1-6; 8 bases are shared with TRBD1. Looked up from germline, CDR1 is MDHEN and CDR2 is SYDVKM. The V gene end was trimmed by 5 bases and the J gene end by 13 bases; junction bases not matched to a gene: 13. The CDR3 extends over 15 amino acids.

As regards this clone: The conserved final phenylalanine or tryptophan is absent from the CDR3, which likely points to a read error. The limits of the CDR3 on the DNA are not certain, so only TCRdb's listed CDR3 is given. The CDR3 loop is CASSRGGAL. V is TRBV4-2 and J is TRBJ2-7; TRBD1, as called in the table, went unchecked against the DNA. Including both end residues, the CDR3 is 9 amino acids long. CDR1 LGHNA and CDR2 YNFKEQ come from the germline V gene.

This rearrangement joins TRBV18 to TRBJ2-1; possibly TRBD2 for D (7 bases). Germline assignment: CDR1 KGHSH and CDR2 LQKENI. CDR3 length: 16 amino acids. V dropped 7 bases and J dropped 6 bases, with 22 bases sitting between them. As DNA, the CDR3 is TGTGCCAGCTTCGCATCCGGCGGGGGCCGCATCAATGAGCAGTTCTTC. Its protein product is CASFASGGGRINEQFF.

The genes are TRBV19 and TRBJ2-5; 9 positions agree with TRBD2. V trimming: 7 bases; J trimming: 5 bases; junction bases outside the gene matches: 14. This CDR3 has 16 residues. CDR1 LNHDA and CDR2 SQIVND come from the germline V gene (reference sequence). In DNA form, the CDR3 reads TGTGCCAGTAAAGCTTCTAGCGGGGCCCCTGGGGAGACCCAGTACTTC. Protein: CASKASSGAPGETQYF.

This chain joins TRBV10-3 and TRBJ2-7, with a weak D call TRBD1 (5 bases). From germline, CDR1 is ENHRY and CDR2 SYGVKD. CDR3 size: 16 residues. Trimming left V 5 bases short and J 7 bases short, with 24 bases between. The DNA for the CDR3 is TGTGCCATCAGTACGGTGCAGGGTACATATTCCAGGGAGCAGTACTTC. This encodes CAISTVQGTYSREQYF.

The rearrangement links TRBV7-9 to TRBJ2-5; tentatively, D is TRBD2 (5 bases). This CDR3 is built from 17 residues. Germline V lookup: CDR1 SEHNR, CDR2 FQNEAQ (reference sequence). The ends were cut back, 5 bases at V and 5 bases at J, with 24 bases in the middle. The DNA of the CDR3 is TGTGCCAGCAGCAGAGACGGGTTAAGTTTACGAGGGGAGACCCAGTACTTC. This encodes CASSRDGLSLRGETQYF.

The V call is TRBV4-3, the J call TRBJ1-3; 9 bases agree with TRBD1. The CDR3 loop spans 20 amino acids. J gave up 2 bases and V 0 bases, and 14 bases lay outside the gene matches. From germline, CDR1 is LGHNA and CDR2 YSLEER. CDR3 amino acids: CASSQDWGQGESLPGNTIYF. The CDR3 DNA follows: TGCGCCAGCAGCCAAGATTGGGGACAGGGAGAGAGTTTGCCTGGAAACACCATATATTTT.

The DNA for the CDR3 is TGTGCCAGCAGCTTAATTGCGGGGGGCACTGAAGCTTTCTTT. Amino acids: CASSLIAGGTEAFF. This sequence joins TRBV7-3 and TRBJ1-1, with D perhaps TRBD1 (5 bases). Trimming took off 1 base at V and 4 bases at J, with 10 bases between the two ends. The CDR3 length is 14 residues. From germline, CDR1 is SGHTA and CDR2 FQGTGA. The whole variable domain, filled in from reference TRBV7-3 and TRBJ1-1, reads GAGVSQTPSNKVTEKGKYVELRCDPISGHTALYWYRQSLGQGPEFLIYFQGTGAADDSGLPNDRFFAVRPEGSVSTLKIQRTERGDSAVYLCASSLIAGGTEAFFGQGTRLTVV.

V is TRBV6-5 and J is TRBJ1-1; weak D call: TRBD1 (6 bases). In germline, CDR1 is MNHEY, CDR2 SVGAGI. The ends were cut back, 6 bases at V and 3 bases at J, with 14 bases in the middle. The CDR3 has 14 amino acids. The DNA of the CDR3 is TGTGCCAGCAGGCCGCCGGGACATTACACTGAAGCTTTCTTT. Its protein product is CASRPPGHYTEAFF.

This sequence joins TRBV5-4 and TRBJ2-1, with 10 bases matching TRBD2. Germline-derived CDR1 and CDR2 are SGHNT and YYREEE (reference sequence). This CDR3 region has 15 residues. With V trimmed by 0 bases and J by 6 bases, 3 bases remained unmatched. The CDR3 DNA reads as TGTGCCAGCAGCTTGGCAGCGGGGGGGCTCAATGAGCAGTTCTTC. Protein: CASSLAAGGLNEQFF.

This clone turned up a few times. This chain uses TRBV3-1 (or the pseudogene TRBV3-2) with TRBJ1-2; tentative D call: TRBD1 (5 bases). Germline V gene sequence: CDR1 LGHDT, CDR2 YNNKEL (reference sequence). CDR3 length: 14 residues. Trimming stripped 7 bases from V and 1 base from J, with 13 bases between. The CDR3 nucleotides are TGTGCCAGCAAGATGTGGGGACTTAACTATGGCTACACCTTC. As protein: CASKMWGLNYGYTF.